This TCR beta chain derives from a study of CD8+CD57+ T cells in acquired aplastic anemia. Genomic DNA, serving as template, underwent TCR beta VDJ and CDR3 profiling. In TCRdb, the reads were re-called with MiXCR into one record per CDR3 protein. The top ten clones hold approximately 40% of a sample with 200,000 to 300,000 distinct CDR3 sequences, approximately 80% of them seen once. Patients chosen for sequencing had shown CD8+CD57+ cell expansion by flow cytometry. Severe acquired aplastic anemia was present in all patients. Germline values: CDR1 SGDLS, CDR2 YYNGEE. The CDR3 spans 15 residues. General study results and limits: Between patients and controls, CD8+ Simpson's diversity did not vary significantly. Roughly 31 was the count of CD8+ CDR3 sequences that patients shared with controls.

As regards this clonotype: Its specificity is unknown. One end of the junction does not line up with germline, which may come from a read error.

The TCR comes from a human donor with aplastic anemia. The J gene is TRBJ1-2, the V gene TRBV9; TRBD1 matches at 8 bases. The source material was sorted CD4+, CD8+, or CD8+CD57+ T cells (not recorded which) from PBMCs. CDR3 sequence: CASSLTGGAAHGYTF. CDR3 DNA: TGCGCCAGCAGCTTAACAGGGGGAGCCGCGCATGGCTACACCTTC.